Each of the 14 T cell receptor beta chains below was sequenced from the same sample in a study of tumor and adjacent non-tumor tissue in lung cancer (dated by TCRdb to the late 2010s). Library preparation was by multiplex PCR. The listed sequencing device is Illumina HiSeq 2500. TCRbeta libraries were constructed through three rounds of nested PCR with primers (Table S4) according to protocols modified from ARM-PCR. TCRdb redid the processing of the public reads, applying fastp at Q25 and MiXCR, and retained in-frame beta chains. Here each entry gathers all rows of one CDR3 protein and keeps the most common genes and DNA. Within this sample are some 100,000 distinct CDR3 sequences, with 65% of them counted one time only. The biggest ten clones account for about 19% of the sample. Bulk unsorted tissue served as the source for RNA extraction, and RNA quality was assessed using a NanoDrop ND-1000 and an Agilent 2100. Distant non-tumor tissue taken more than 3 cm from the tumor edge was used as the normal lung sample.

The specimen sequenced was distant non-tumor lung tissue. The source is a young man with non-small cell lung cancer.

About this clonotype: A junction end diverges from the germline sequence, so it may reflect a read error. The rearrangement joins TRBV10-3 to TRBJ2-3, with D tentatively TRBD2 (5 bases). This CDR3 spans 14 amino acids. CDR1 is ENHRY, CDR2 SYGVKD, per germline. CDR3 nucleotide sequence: TGTGCCATCAGTGAGTCGGACTCCACAGTTACGCAGTATTTT. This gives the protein CAISESDSTVTQYF.

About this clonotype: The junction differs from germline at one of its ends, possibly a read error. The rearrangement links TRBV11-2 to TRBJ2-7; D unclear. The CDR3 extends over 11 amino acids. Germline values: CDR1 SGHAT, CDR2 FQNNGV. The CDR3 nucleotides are TGTCCCAGCAACGGGTCCTACGAGCAGTACTTC. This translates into CPSNGSYEQYF.

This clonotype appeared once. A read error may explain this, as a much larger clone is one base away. The CDR3, as DNA: TGTGCCAGCGGCTTTCTGCCTAGGAATGAGCAGTTCTTC. Encoded protein: CASGFLPRNEQFF. The V and J genes are TRBV5-4 and TRBJ2-1; D unclear. Per the germline V gene, CDR1 is SGHNT and CDR2 is YYREEE (reference sequence). This CDR3 has 13 amino acids.

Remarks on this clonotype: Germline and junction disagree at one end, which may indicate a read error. For the CDR3, the DNA is TGTGCCCGCAGCTTCCAGCGAACCCAAGAGATCCAGTACTTC. Its protein product is CARSFQRTQEIQYF. The chain carries TRBV5-5 and TRBJ2-5; D call uncertain. Per the germline V gene, CDR1 is SGHKS and CDR2 is YYEKEE (reference sequence). The CDR3 is 14 residues long.

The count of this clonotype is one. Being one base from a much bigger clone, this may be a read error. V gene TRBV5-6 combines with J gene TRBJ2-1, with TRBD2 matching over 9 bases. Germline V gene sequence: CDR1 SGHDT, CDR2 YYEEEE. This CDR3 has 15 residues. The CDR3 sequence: CASRLGASGNNEQFF. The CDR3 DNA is TGTGCCAGCAGATTGGGGGCTAGCGGGAACAATGAGCAGTTCTTC.

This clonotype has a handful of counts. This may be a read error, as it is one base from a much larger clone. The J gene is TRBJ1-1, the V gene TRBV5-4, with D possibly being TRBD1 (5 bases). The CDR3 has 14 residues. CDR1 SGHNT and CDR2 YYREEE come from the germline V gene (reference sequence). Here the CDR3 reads CASSGGALNTEAYF. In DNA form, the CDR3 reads TGTGCCAGCAGCGGCGGGGCGCTGAACACTGAAGCTTACTTT.

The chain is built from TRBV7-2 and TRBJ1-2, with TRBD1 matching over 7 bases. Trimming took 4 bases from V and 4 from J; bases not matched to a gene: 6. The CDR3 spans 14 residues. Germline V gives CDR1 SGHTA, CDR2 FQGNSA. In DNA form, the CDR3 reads TGTGCCAGCAGCTCATACAGGGGCAGCTATGGCTACACCTTC. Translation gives CASSSYRGSYGYTF.

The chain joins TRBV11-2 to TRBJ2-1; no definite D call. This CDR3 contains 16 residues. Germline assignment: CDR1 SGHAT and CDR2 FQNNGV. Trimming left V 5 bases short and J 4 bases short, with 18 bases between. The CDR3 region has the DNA TGTGCCAGCAGCGCAACGTACCAGCTAGTGTACAATGAGCAGTTCTTC. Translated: CASSATYQLVYNEQFF.

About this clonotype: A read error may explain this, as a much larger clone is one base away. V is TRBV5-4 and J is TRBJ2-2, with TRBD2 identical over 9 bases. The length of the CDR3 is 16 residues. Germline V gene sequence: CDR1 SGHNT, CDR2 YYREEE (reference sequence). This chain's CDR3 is CASSPAGGPNTWELFF. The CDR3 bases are TGTGCCAGCAGCCCGGCGGGGGGGCCGAACACCTGGGAGCTGTTTTTT.

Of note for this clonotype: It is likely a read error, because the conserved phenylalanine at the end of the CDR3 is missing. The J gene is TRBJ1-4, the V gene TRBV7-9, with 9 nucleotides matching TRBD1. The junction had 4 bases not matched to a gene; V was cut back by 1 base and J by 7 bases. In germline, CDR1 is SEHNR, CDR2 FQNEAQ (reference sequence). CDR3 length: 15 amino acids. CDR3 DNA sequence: TGTGCCAGCAGCTTAGGGGACAGGGACGCTGAAAAACTGTTTTAT. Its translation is CASSLGDRDAEKLFY.

CDR3 sequence: CSVGQGGRNIQYF. The DNA for the CDR3 is TGCAGCGTCGGACAGGGTGGGAGGAACATTCAGTACTTC. The V call is TRBV29-1, the J call TRBJ2-4; 8 bases map to TRBD1. Trimming removed 6 bases from V and 7 bases from J; junction bases left unmatched: 8. There are 13 residues in the CDR3. CDR1 and CDR2 from the germline V gene are SQVTM and ANQGSEA.

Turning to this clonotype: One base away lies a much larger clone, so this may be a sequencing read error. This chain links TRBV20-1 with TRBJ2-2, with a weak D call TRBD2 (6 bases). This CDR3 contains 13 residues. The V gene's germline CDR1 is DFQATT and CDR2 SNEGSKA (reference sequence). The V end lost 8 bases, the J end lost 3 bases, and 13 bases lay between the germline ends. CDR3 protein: CSSPTRHTGELFF. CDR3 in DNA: TGCAGTTCCCCGACTAGGCACACCGGGGAGCTGTTTTTT.

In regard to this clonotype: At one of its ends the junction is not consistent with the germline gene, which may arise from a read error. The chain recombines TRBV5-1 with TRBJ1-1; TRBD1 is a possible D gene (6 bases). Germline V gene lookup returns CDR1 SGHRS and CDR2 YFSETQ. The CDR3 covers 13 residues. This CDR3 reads CASSYGQHTETFF. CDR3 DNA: TGCGCCAGCAGCTACGGACAGCACACTGAAACTTTCTTT.

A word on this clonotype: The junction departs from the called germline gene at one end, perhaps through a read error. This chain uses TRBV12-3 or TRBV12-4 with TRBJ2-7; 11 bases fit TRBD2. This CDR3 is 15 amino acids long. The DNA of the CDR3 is TGTGCCAGTAGTTTAGCGGGAGGGCCGAGATACGAGCGGTACTTC. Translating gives CASSLAGGPRYERYF.